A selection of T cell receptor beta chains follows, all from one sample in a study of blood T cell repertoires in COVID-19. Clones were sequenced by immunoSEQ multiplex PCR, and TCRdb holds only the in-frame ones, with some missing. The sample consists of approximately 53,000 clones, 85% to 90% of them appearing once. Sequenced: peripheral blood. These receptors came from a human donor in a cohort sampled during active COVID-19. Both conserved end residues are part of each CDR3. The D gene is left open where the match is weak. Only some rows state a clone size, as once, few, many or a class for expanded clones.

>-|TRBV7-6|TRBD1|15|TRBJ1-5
TGTGCCAGCAGCTTGCAGGGGGGTTTTGGTCAGCCCCAGCATTTT
CASSLQGGFGQPQHF
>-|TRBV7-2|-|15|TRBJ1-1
TGTGCCAGCAGCTTATCTTACAGGCCCCACACTGAAGCTTTCTTT
CASSLSYRPHTEAFF
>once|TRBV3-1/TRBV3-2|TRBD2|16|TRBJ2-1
TGTGCCAGCAGCCCCCCGGGGACTAGCGGGTACAATGAGCAGTTCTTC
CASSPPGTSGYNEQFF
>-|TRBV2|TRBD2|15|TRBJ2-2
TGTGCCAGTCTCGGGACTAGCGGGAACACCGGGGAGCTGTTTTTT
CASLGTSGNTGELFF
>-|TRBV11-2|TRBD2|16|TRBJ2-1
TGTGCCAGCAGCCAAAGCCACGGACTAGCGGGAGATGAGCAGTTCTTC
CASSQSHGLAGDEQFF
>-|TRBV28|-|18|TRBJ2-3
TGTGCCAGCAGTTTGCGGGGGAGGGGGGGGTTTTGGAGAGATACGCAGTATTTT
CASSLRGRGGFWRDTQYF
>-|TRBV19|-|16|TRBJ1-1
TGTGCCAGTAGGGTTCTCTATGGAGGAGTTGACACTGAAGCTTTCTTT
CASRVLYGGVDTEAFF
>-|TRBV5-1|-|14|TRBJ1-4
TGCGCCAGCAGCTTGCAGGGAAAGGGGGAAAAACTGTTTTTT
CASSLQGKGEKLFF
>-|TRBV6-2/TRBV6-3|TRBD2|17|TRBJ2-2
TGTGCCAGCAGTTACCGGACTAGCGGACTTTTCACCGGGGAGCTGTTTTTT
CASSYRTSGLFTGELFF
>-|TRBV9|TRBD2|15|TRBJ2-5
TGTGCCAGCAGTTTTTCGCCCAGCGGGGCAGAGACCCAGTACTTC
CASSFSPSGAETQYF
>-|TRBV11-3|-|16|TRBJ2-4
TGTGCCAGCAGCCCCCGTGTGAAGGGAGGCAAAAACATTCAGTACTTC
CASSPRVKGGKNIQYF
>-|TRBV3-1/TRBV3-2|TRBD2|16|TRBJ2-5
TGTGCCAGCAGCCAAAGGTGGGGACTAGCGGGAGAGACCCAGTACTTC
CASSQRWGLAGETQYF
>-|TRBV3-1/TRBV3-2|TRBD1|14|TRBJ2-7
TGTGCCAGCAGCCAAACGACAGGGGGATACGAGCAGTACTTC
CASSQTTGGYEQYF
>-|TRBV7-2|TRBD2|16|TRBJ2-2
TGTGCCAGCAGCTTAGGGTTGCGGGAGGGGACCGGGGAGCTGTTTTTT
CASSLGLREGTGELFF
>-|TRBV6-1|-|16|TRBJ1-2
TGTGCCAGCAGTGAAGTGGGAGGGAAGGCTAACTATGGCTACACCTTC
CASSEVGGKANYGYTF
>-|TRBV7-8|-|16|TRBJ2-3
TGTGCCAGCAGCTTAGAGGTGGGGGCAAGCACAGATACGCAGTATTTT
CASSLEVGASTDTQYF
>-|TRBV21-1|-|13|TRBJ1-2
TGTGCCAGCAGCAATGGACAGTACTATGGCTACACCTTC
CASSNGQYYGYTF
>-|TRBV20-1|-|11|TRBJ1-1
TGCAGTGCCGGGGAGGTCGGTGAAGCTTTCTTT
CSAGEVGEAFF
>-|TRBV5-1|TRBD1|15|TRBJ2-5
TGCGCCAGCAGCGCCAATGACAGGGCTGAAGAGACCCAGTACTTC
CASSANDRAEETQYF
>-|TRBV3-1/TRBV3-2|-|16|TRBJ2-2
TGTGCCAGCAGCCACATTGGAGGGAAGAACACCGGGGAGCTGTTTTTT
CASSHIGGKNTGELFF
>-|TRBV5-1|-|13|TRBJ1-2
TGCGCCAGCAGCTCGACAGAGACCTATGGCTACACCTTC
CASSSTETYGYTF
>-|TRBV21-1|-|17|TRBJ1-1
TGTGCCAGCAGCAGCCCCCTCGGGATTCCTTCGAACACTGAAGCTTTCTTT
CASSSPLGIPSNTEAFF
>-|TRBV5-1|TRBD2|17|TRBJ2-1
TGCGCCAGCAGCCTGCAAGGGACTACCCTATCCTACAATGAGCAGTTCTTC
CASSLQGTTLSYNEQFF
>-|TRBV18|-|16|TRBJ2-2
TGTGCCAGCTCACCTGTTCCAGGGCCGAACACCGGGGAGCTGTTTTTT
CASSPVPGPNTGELFF